The next 20 T cell receptor beta chains were all read from a single sample in a study of T cells after posttransplantation cyclophosphamide. Treatment was busulfan-fludarabine conditioning, a marrow graft, and cyclophosphamide on days +3 and +4. TCRdb's table, derived via immunoSEQ multiplex PCR, lists solely in-frame clones and lacks some. The profile covers about 12,000 clones, none occurring a single time. Sequenced here: PBMCs, sampled after allogeneic stem cell transplant with posttransplant cyclophosphamide. The source of these receptors is a female patient in her 40s who received an allogeneic stem cell transplant from an unrelated donor, was CMV-positive, and had acute GVHD only. Some T cells may possibly be graft donor cells.

This clone has ten or more counts. The rearrangement joins TRBV2 to TRBJ2-1, with 9 bases that match TRBD2. CDR3 length: 16 residues. Trimming at V came to 6 bases and at J to 0 bases, leaving 6 bases not matched to a gene. Germline V gene sequence: CDR1 SNHLY, CDR2 FYNNEI. The CDR3 protein is CASRVAGASSYNEQFF. The CDR3 coding sequence is TGTGCCAGCAGGGTAGCGGGGGCCAGCTCCTACAATGAGCAGTTCTTC.

This clone was seen many times. The V and J genes are TRBV19 and TRBJ2-1; 8 nucleotides line up with TRBD1. With V trimmed by 9 bases and J by 0 bases, 7 bases remained unmatched. CDR1 is LNHDA and CDR2 is SQIVND in the germline V gene (reference sequence). This CDR3 has 15 amino acids. The CDR3 nucleotides read TGTGCCAGCTCACAGGGGGTGCCCTCCTACAATGAGCAGTTCTTC. It encodes CASSQGVPSYNEQFF.

This clone appeared many times. V usage is TRBV18 and J usage is TRBJ2-7, with TRBD2 identical over 8 bases. The CDR3 contains 14 residues. Germline CDR1 is KGHSH and CDR2 is LQKENI. Germline trimming cut 6 bases from V and 3 bases from J; bases unmatched to any gene: 7. CDR3 sequence: CASSLQRGLYEQYF. CDR3 in DNA: TGTGCCAGCTCCCTACAGCGGGGGCTCTACGAGCAGTACTTC.

Sample share makes this clone medium-sized. The chain combines TRBV7-9 with TRBJ2-1, with 7 nucleotides matching TRBD2. Germline V gene sequence: CDR1 SEHNR, CDR2 FQNEAQ (reference sequence). CDR3 length: 16 residues. V lost 0 bases and J lost 4; bases outside the gene matches: 6. The CDR3 DNA reads TGTGCCAGCAGCTTAGCTAACTCCGGGGGGTACAATGAGCAGTTCTTC. Its translation: CASSLANSGGYNEQFF. Looking up the rest from reference TRBV7-9 and TRBJ2-1 gives the full variable domain: DTGVSQNPRHKITKRGQNVTFRCDPISEHNRLYWYRQTLGQGPEFLTYFQNEAQLEKSRLLSDRFSAERPKGSFSTLEIQRTEQGDSAMYLCASSLANSGGYNEQFFGPGTRLTVL.

This clone has at least ten counts. The chain links TRBV9 to TRBJ2-5, with 7 bases that match TRBD1. V trimming: 0 bases; J trimming: 5 bases; junction bases outside the gene matches: 4. The germline V gene encodes CDR1 SGDLS and CDR2 YYNGEE. The CDR3 is 14 residues long. The CDR3 DNA reads TGTGCCAGCAGCGTAGGACAGGGCCGTGAGACCCAGTACTTC. Residues: CASSVGQGRETQYF.

The table lists this clone with a few counts. The gene calls are TRBV30 and TRBJ1-1, with 7 bases lining up with TRBD1. The CDR3 is 13 amino acids. Per germline, CDR1 GTSNPN and CDR2 SVGIG (reference sequence). The CDR3 region has the DNA TGTGCGGTCGCAGGGGGAATGAACACTGAAGCTTTCTTT. This translates into CAVAGGMNTEAFF.

This clone was observed many times. The V call is TRBV5-6, the J call TRBJ2-7, with TRBD1 matching over 12 bases. CDR1 and CDR2 from the germline V gene are SGHDT and YYEEEE. J was trimmed by 5 bases and V by 0 bases; bases with no gene match: 6. This CDR3 is built from 16 residues. CDR3 region: CASSLAGTGGLHEQYV. The CDR3, as DNA: TGTGCCAGCAGCTTGGCTGGGACAGGGGGCTTACACGAGCAGTACGTC.

This clone was observed at least ten times. V gene TRBV11-2 combines with J gene TRBJ1-2; TRBD1 matches 10 bases. Germline CDR1 and CDR2: SGHAT and FQNNGV. The CDR3 runs 14 residues. V was clipped by 4 bases and J by 6 bases; unmatched bases: 5. CDR3 nucleotide sequence: TGTGCCAGCAGCTCAGACAGGGGGCGCGATGGCTACACCTTC. Translation: CASSSDRGRDGYTF.

At least ten counts were recorded for this clone. This sequence joins TRBV9 and TRBJ2-1; no clear D gene. V was pared by 4 bases and J by 5 bases, with 4 bases between. CDR1 and CDR2 (germline): SGDLS, YYNGEE. CDR3 length: 11 amino acids. CDR3 DNA: TGTGCCAGCAGCAGCAACAATGAGCAGTTCTTC. Its translation is CASSSNNEQFF.

The table lists this clone with many counts. This chain links TRBV4-3 with TRBJ2-2; 8 bases are shared with TRBD2. V gave up 0 bases and J gave up 5 bases; unmatched junction bases: 2. In germline, CDR1 is LGHNA, CDR2 YSLEER. The CDR3 sequence is 15 residues long. This CDR3 reads CASSQELAVTGELFF. The CDR3 DNA is TGCGCCAGCAGCCAAGAACTAGCGGTTACCGGGGAGCTGTTTTTT.

The chain recombines TRBV21-1 with TRBJ2-4; the D call TRBD2 from the table was never checked on the DNA. TRBV21-1 is a pseudogene locus. The CDR3 has 15 residues. CDR3 bases: TGTGCCAGCAGCAAAGGGGCGGGACCCAAAAACATTCAGTACTTC. Translated, it gives CASSKGAGPKNIQYF.

This clone was recorded at least ten times. The genes are TRBV10-2 and TRBJ1-2; TRBD1 is a possible D gene (6 bases). This CDR3 comprises 13 residues. V lost 6 bases to trimming and J lost 2 bases, with 10 bases between them. CDR1 is WSHSY, CDR2 SAAADI, per germline. In nucleotides, the CDR3 is TGCGCCAGCAGCCGACAGGAAAACTATGGCTACACCTTC. Encoded protein: CASSRQENYGYTF.

Many counts were recorded for this clone. The V and J genes are TRBV7-2 and TRBJ2-1; 9 bases are shared with TRBD1. The CDR3 runs to 15 residues. CDR1 is SGHTA and CDR2 is FQGNSA in the germline V gene. J lost 6 bases, V lost 5 bases, and 8 bases had no gene match. Here the CDR3 DNA reads TGTGCCAGCAGCGCATCCGGGACAGGGTTCAATGAGCAGTTCTTC. This codes for CASSASGTGFNEQFF.

This clone was seen many times. The chain recombines TRBV10-2 with TRBJ1-2; D perhaps matches TRBD1 (5 bases). The CDR3 is 14 residues long. The germline V gene encodes CDR1 WSHSY and CDR2 SAAADI. The V and J ends lost 8 bases and 6 bases respectively, with 19 bases between them. CDR3 in amino acids: CASSFRRGADGYTF. In DNA, the CDR3 is TGCGCCAGCTCGTTTCGGCGGGGCGCGGATGGCTACACCTTC.

This clone was seen repeatedly, ten times or more. The CDR3: CASSYRTGGSGYTF. DNA for the CDR3: TGTGCCAGCAGCTATCGAACAGGCGGGAGTGGCTACACCTTC. The gene calls are TRBV5-4 and TRBJ1-2; a possible D gene is TRBD1 (5 bases). The V end was cut by 3 bases, the J end by 7 bases, with 16 bases between. This CDR3 is built from 14 residues. Germline CDR1 SGHNT, CDR2 YYREEE (reference sequence).

This clone was found many times. This chain links TRBV5-8 with TRBJ2-3, with D maybe TRBD2 (6 bases). V was clipped by 1 base and J by 6 bases, with 9 bases between them. From germline, CDR1 is SGHTS and CDR2 YDEGEE. The CDR3 sequence is 13 residues long. The DNA for the CDR3 is TGTGCCAGCAGCTTGCGGGGGAGGGATACGCAGTATTTT. Protein product: CASSLRGRDTQYF.

In its sample, this clone was seen many times. Here the CDR3 DNA reads TGTGCCTGGAGGGGGCCGGGAGGGAGAGCCAAAAACATTCAGTACTTC. It codes for CAWRGPGGRAKNIQYF. The chain is built from TRBV30 and TRBJ2-4, with TRBD2 matching over 8 bases. Germline V CDR1 and CDR2: GTSNPN, SVGIG (reference sequence). The CDR3 has 16 residues. Trimming cost V 3 bases and J 0 bases; bases outside gene matches: 7.

This clone has a count of ten or more. This chain connects TRBV5-6 to TRBJ2-5; D not resolved. The ends were cut back, 0 bases at V and 3 bases at J, with 12 bases in the middle. CDR1 is SGHDT and CDR2 is YYEEEE in the germline V gene. This CDR3 is 15 amino acids long. The CDR3 region has the DNA TGTGCCAGCAGCTTGGTAGGCAGGTGGGAAGAGACCCAGTACTTC. Encoded protein: CASSLVGRWEETQYF.

This clone was observed a handful of times. A read error is likely here: a far larger clone is one base away. DNA for the CDR3: TGTGCCAGCACCTTAGGGGGGACAGGGTACACAGATACGCAGTATTTT. This sequence encodes CASTLGGTGYTDTQYF. The rearrangement joins TRBV7-9 to TRBJ2-3; TRBD1 aligns across 9 bases. Germline values: CDR1 SEHNR, CDR2 FQNEAQ (reference sequence). The CDR3 is 16 amino acids.

This clone was observed a handful of times. This chain connects TRBV21-1 to TRBJ2-7; the table names TRBD2, a call not compared with the DNA. TRBV21-1 is recorded as a pseudogene. CDR3 length equals 15 residues. CDR3 in amino acids: CASTIGTSGGYEQYV. In nucleotides, the CDR3 is TGTGCCAGCACGATCGGGACTAGCGGGGGCTACGAGCAGTACGTC.